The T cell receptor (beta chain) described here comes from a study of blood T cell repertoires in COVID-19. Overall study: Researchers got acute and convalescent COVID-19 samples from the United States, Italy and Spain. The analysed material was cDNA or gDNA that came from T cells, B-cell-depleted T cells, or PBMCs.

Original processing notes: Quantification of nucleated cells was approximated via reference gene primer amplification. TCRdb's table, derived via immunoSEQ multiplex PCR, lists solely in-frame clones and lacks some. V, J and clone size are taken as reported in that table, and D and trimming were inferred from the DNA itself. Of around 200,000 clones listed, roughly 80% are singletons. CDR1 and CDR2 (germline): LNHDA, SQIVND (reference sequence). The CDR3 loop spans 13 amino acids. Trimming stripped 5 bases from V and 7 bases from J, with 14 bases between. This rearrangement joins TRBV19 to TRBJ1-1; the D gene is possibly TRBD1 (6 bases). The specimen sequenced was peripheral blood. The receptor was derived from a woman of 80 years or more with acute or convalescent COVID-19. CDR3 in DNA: TGTGCCAGTAGTGCCGGGACAAGACTTGAAGCTTTCTTT. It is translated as CASSAGTRLEAFF. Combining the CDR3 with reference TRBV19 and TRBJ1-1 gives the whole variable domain DGGITQSPKYLFRKEGQNVTLSCEQNLNHDAMYWYRQDPGQGLRLIYYSQIVNDFQKGDIAEGYSVSREKKESFPLTVTSAQKNPTAFYLCASSAGTRLEAFFGQGTRLTVV.